This entry lists 20 T cell receptor beta chains sequenced from one sample in a study of blood T cell repertoires in COVID-19 (dated by TCRdb to about 2020). The receptor library was made with the immunoSEQ multiplex PCR assay. The immuneACCESS repertoire file appears here via TCRdb, limited to in-frame rearrangements. These files lack a portion of the clones; in checked studies, under half of the deficit traces to unresolved V genes, and the cause of the others is not known. For this sample there are some 150,000 clones; around 89% appear just once. Roughly 15% of the sample is held by the ten biggest clonotypes. The sequenced sample consisted of peripheral blood. Source of these receptors: a woman aged 40 to 49 with acute or convalescent COVID-19.

This rearrangement joins TRBV5-8 to TRBJ2-1, with D tentatively TRBD2 (6 bases). The CDR3 runs to 17 residues. Per the germline V gene, CDR1 is SGHTS and CDR2 is YDEGEE. Between the trimmed V and J ends, which lost 1 base and 1 base, there was a span of 15 bases. CDR3 sequence reads: CASSLSSFSGSYNEQFF. The CDR3 DNA follows: TGTGCCAGCAGCTTGTCATCATTTAGCGGATCCTACAATGAGCAGTTCTTC.

The CDR3 DNA reads as TGTGCCACCCAACCCCAGGGGGCCCTTAACACTGAAGCTTTCTTT. Amino acid sequence: CATQPQGALNTEAFF. V gene TRBV5-5 combines with J gene TRBJ1-1, with 8 bases fitting TRBD1. This CDR3 has 15 residues. Trimming removed 9 bases from V and 2 bases from J; junction bases left unmatched: 12. CDR1 is SGHKS and CDR2 is YYEKEE in the germline V gene (reference sequence).

The J gene is TRBJ2-7, the V gene TRBV6-1; D possibly corresponds to TRBD1 (5 bases). V lost 1 base, J lost 4 bases, and 14 bases lay in between. Germline V lookup: CDR1 MNHNS, CDR2 SASEGT. The length of the CDR3 is 15 residues. CDR3 DNA: TGTGCCAGCAGTGAAGTGTGGGGCGCGGTGTACGAGCAGTACTTC. It encodes CASSEVWGAVYEQYF.

The chain has TRBV19 and TRBJ2-7, with D tentatively TRBD1 (6 bases). Trimming left V 6 bases short and J 1 base short, with 16 bases between. From germline, CDR1 is LNHDA and CDR2 SQIVND (reference sequence). The CDR3 extends over 15 amino acids. CDR3 residues: CASSTIFGQSYEQYF. The CDR3 DNA sequence: TGTGCCAGTAGCACTATATTCGGACAGTCCTACGAGCAGTACTTC.

This chain connects TRBV9 to TRBJ2-3; TRBD1 matches at 10 bases. The CDR3 loop spans 17 amino acids. The trim removed 1 base at V and 0 bases at J, leaving 5 bases unmatched. CDR1 is SGDLS, CDR2 YYNGEE, per germline. CDR3 amino acids: CASSVLPGQGSTDTQYF. CDR3 coding DNA: TGTGCCAGCAGCGTACTACCGGGACAGGGGAGCACAGATACGCAGTATTTT.

This clone was counted once. This rearrangement joins TRBV19 to TRBJ1-2; 8 positions agree with TRBD1. Germline CDR1 and CDR2: LNHDA and SQIVND (reference sequence). The V gene end was trimmed by 6 bases and the J gene end by 4 bases; junction bases not matched to a gene: 10. This CDR3 is built from 15 residues. The CDR3 DNA follows: TGTGCCAGTAGCCGACAGGGGTCGCCGCTCTATGGCTACACCTTC. Protein sequence: CASSRQGSPLYGYTF.

This clone was seen a handful of times. This chain uses TRBV5-1 with TRBJ1-2; 8 positions match TRBD1. J was trimmed by 3 bases and V by 4 bases; bases with no gene match: 8. The CDR3 length is 15 residues. Per germline, CDR1 SGHRS and CDR2 YFSETQ. The DNA of the CDR3 is TGCGCCAGCAGCACAACAGGGGGTAGAGACTATGGCTACACCTTC. Its protein product is CASSTTGGRDYGYTF. Full variable domain (rest looked up from reference TRBV5-1 and TRBJ1-2): KAGVTQTPRYLIKTRGQQVTLSCSPISGHRSVSWYQQTPGQGLQFLFEYFSETQRNKGNFPGRFSGRQFSNSRSEMNVSTLELGDSALYLCASSTTGGRDYGYTFGSGTRLTVV.

The V and J genes are TRBV11-2 and TRBJ2-7, with D possibly matching TRBD2 (5 bases). The ends were cut back, 0 bases at V and 0 bases at J, with 9 bases in the middle. CDR3 length equals 15 residues. Looked up from germline, CDR1 is SGHAT and CDR2 is FQNNGV. Written as DNA, the CDR3 is TGTGCCAGCAGCTTAGATGTAGGGAGCTCCTACGAGCAGTACTTC. It codes for CASSLDVGSSYEQYF.

The chain is built from TRBV7-3 and TRBJ2-3; no reliable D call. This CDR3 contains 13 residues. Germline CDR1 reads SGHTA; CDR2 reads FQGTGA. Trimming removed 5 bases from V and 5 bases from J, with 11 bases in between. The CDR3 loop reads CASSLGGLDTQYF. The DNA for the CDR3 is TGTGCCAGCAGCCTCGGTGGGCTAGATACGCAGTATTTT.

The genes are TRBV5-1 and TRBJ2-1, with 8 bases fitting TRBD1. Germline-derived CDR1 and CDR2 are SGHRS and YFSETQ. The CDR3 runs to 14 residues. Unmatched junction bases numbered 11, after V lost 7 bases and J lost 8 bases. The CDR3 loop is CASASGQDRDEQFF. The DNA for the CDR3 is TGCGCCAGCGCCTCGGGACAGGATAGAGATGAGCAGTTCTTC.

This clone was detected once. The chain links TRBV3-1 (or the pseudogene TRBV3-2) to TRBJ2-5, with 13 bases lining up with TRBD2. Trimming at V came to 4 bases and at J to 5 bases, leaving 13 bases not matched to a gene. CDR3 length: 18 residues. CDR1 LGHDT and CDR2 YNNKEL come from the germline V gene (reference sequence). The CDR3 spells CASSLGLAGVLRGETQYF. The CDR3 DNA follows: TGTGCCAGCAGCCTAGGACTAGCGGGAGTCCTTCGGGGGGAGACCCAGTACTTC.

This chain uses TRBV7-6 with TRBJ2-1, with 11 bases matching TRBD2. The CDR3 is 18 residues long. Germline V CDR1 and CDR2: SGHVS, FNYEAQ. J lost 3 bases, V lost 2 bases, and 9 bases had no gene match. The CDR3 reads CASSLRNSGGAGYNEQFF. The CDR3 coding sequence is TGTGCCAGCAGCTTACGGAATAGCGGGGGGGCGGGCTACAATGAGCAGTTCTTC.

The chain joins TRBV7-3 to TRBJ2-5; D is unresolved. In germline, CDR1 is SGHTA, CDR2 FQGTGA. The CDR3 spans 16 residues. V was trimmed by 0 bases and J by 4 bases, leaving 15 bases between them. CDR3 sequence (DNA): TGTGCCAGCAGCTTAACGGGCTACCACGACGGAGAGACCCAGTACTTC. This codes for CASSLTGYHDGETQYF.

The sample holds one count of this clone. This chain joins TRBV6-5 and TRBJ2-7; weak D call: TRBD2 (5 bases). Germline V gene lookup returns CDR1 MNHEY and CDR2 SVGAGI. Trimming pared 6 bases from V and 6 bases from J, leaving 18 bases between. The CDR3 extends over 14 amino acids. The DNA for the CDR3 is TGTGCCAGCAGCCGCGGACCGACGGGGTCCGAGCAGTACTTC. It encodes CASSRGPTGSEQYF.

The chain combines TRBV2 with TRBJ2-3, with a possible D match to TRBD1 (6 bases). Germline V CDR1 and CDR2: SNHLY, FYNNEI. CDR3 length: 11 residues. Trimming left V 9 bases short and J 9 bases short, with 13 bases between. The CDR3 region is CARRPGETQYF. CDR3 nucleotides: TGTGCCAGACGTCCAGGGGAAACGCAGTATTTT.

This sequence joins TRBV19 and TRBJ2-3; D is unclear. The V and J ends lost 0 bases and 5 bases respectively, with 15 bases between them. The length of the CDR3 is 16 residues. Germline assignment: CDR1 LNHDA and CDR2 SQIVND (reference sequence). CDR3 residues: CASSIDRPSRRDTQYF. In DNA, the CDR3 is TGTGCCAGTAGTATAGATAGGCCTAGTAGAAGAGATACGCAGTATTTT.

A remark on this clone: One junction end disagrees with the germline gene, perhaps due to a read error. The rearrangement joins TRBV5-1 to TRBJ1-1; 8 bases line up with TRBD1. This CDR3 has 16 residues. Germline V CDR1 and CDR2: SGHRS, YFSETQ. CDR3 DNA: TGCGCCAGCAGCCTTTATACAGGGGGTCTTGACACGGAAGCTTTCTTT. Translation: CASSLYTGGLDTEAFF.

The count of this clone is one. The chain couples TRBV6-6 to TRBJ1-5; 9 nucleotides align to TRBD1. Germline V gene sequence: CDR1 MNHNY, CDR2 SVGAGI (reference sequence). The trim removed 7 bases at V and 8 bases at J, leaving 9 bases unmatched. The CDR3 contains 14 residues. CDR3: CASTTTGGKEPQHF. The DNA of the CDR3 is TGTGCCAGCACGACGACAGGGGGTAAAGAGCCCCAGCATTTT.

This clone was found once. The rearrangement links TRBV27 to TRBJ2-7, with D tentatively TRBD1 (7 bases). This CDR3 region has 15 residues. The V end lost 1 base, the J end lost 4 bases, and 14 bases lay between the germline ends. Germline CDR1 is MNHEY and CDR2 is SMNVEV (reference sequence). CDR3 DNA sequence: TGTGCCAGCAGTTTATTTCCAGGGGGAGGATACGAGCAGTACTTC. It codes for CASSLFPGGGYEQYF.

This clone was recorded only once. DNA of the CDR3: TGTGCCAGCAGTTTTGCTAGTCGGCTCGAGCAGTACTTC. Protein product: CASSFASRLEQYF. The chain employs TRBV27 and TRBJ2-7; no clear D. The CDR3 consists of 13 residues. V shed 3 bases and J shed 6 bases, with 12 bases lying between them. CDR1 is MNHEY and CDR2 is SMNVEV in the germline V gene (reference sequence).